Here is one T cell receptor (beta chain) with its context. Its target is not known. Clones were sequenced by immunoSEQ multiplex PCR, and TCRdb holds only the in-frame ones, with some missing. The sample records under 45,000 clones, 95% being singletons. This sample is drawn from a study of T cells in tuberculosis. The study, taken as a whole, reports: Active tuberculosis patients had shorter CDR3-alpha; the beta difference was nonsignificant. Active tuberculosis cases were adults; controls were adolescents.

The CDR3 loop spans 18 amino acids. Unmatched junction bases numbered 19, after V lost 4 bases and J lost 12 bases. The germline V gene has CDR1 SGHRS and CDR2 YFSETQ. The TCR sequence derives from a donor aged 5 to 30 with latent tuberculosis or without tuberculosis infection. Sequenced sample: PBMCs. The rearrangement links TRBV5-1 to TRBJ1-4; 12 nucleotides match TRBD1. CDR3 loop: CASSSRDRGREGPKELFF. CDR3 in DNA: TGCGCCAGCAGCAGCCGGGACAGGGGGCGCGAGGGACCTAAGGAACTGTTTTTT.